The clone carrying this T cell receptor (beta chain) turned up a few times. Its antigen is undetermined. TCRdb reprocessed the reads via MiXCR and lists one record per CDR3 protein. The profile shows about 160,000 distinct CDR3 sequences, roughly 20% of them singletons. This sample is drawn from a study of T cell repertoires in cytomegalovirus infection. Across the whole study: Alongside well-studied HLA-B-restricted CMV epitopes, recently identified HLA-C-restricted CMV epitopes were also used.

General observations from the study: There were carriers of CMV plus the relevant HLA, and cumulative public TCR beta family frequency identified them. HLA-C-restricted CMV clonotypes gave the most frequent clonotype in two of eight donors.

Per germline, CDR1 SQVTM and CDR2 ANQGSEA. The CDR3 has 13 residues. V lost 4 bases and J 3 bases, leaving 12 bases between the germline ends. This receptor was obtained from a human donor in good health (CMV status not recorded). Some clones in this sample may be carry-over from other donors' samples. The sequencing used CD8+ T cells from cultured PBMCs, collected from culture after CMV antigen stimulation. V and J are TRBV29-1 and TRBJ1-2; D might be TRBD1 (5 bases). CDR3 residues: CSVVGQGDYGYTF. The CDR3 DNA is TGCAGCGTTGTGGGGCAGGGAGACTATGGCTACACCTTC. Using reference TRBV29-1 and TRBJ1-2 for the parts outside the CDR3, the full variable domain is SAVISQKPSRDICQRGTSLTIQCQVDSQVTMMFWYRQQPGQSLTLIATANQGSEATYESGFVIDKFPISRPNLTFSTLTVSNMSPEDSSIYLCSVVGQGDYGYTFGSGTRLTVV.